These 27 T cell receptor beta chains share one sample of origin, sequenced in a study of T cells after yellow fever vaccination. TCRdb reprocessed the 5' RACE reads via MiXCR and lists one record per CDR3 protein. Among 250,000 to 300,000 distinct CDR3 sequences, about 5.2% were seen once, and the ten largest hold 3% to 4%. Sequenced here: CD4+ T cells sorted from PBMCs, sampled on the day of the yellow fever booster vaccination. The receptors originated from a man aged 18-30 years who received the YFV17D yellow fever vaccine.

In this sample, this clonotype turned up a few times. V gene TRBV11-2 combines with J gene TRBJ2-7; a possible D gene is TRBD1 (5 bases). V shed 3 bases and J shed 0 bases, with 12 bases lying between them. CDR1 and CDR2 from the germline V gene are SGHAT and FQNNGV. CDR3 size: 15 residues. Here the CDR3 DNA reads TGTGCCAGCAGCTTTGGCAGGGCAAGCTCCTACGAGCAGTACTTC. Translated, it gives CASSFGRASSYEQYF.

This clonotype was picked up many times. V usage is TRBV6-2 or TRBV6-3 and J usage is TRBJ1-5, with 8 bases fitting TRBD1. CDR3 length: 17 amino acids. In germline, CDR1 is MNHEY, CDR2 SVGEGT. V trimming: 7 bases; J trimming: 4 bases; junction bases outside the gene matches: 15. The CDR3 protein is CASTHGDRGSGNQPQHF. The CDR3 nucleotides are TGTGCCAGCACCCATGGTGACAGGGGTTCGGGGAATCAGCCCCAGCATTTT.

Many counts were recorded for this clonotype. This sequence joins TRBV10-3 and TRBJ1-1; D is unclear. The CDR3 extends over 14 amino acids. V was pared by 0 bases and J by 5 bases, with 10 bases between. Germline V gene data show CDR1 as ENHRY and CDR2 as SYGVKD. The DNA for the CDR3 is TGTGCCATCAGTGAGTCCAAGGTGAGGACTGAAGCTTTCTTT. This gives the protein CAISESKVRTEAFF.

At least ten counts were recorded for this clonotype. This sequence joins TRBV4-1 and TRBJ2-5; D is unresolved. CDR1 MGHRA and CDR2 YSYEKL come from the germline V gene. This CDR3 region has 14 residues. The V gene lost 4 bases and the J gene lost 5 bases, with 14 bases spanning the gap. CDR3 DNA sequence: TGCGCCAGCAGCCCCGGACCCCCTGGGGAGACCCAGTACTTC. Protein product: CASSPGPPGETQYF.

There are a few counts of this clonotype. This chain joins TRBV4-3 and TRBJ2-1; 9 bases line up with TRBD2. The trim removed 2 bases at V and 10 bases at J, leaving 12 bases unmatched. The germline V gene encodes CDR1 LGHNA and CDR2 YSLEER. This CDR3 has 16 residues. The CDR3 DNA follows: TGCGCCAGCAGCCAATCTAGCGGGGCCCCTTCCAGGGAGCAGTTCTTC. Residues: CASSQSSGAPSREQFF.

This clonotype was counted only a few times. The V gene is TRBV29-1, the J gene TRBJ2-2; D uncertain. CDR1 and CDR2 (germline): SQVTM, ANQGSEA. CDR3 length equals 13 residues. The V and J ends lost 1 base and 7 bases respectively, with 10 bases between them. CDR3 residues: CSVEALFGGELFF. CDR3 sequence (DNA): TGCAGCGTTGAAGCGCTTTTCGGCGGGGAGCTGTTTTTT.

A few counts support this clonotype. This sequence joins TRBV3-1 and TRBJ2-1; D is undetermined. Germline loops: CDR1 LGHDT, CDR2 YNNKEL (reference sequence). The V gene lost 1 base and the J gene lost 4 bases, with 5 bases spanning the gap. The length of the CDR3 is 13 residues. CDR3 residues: CASSQARYNEQFF. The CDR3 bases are TGTGCCAGCAGCCAAGCCAGGTACAATGAGCAGTTCTTC.

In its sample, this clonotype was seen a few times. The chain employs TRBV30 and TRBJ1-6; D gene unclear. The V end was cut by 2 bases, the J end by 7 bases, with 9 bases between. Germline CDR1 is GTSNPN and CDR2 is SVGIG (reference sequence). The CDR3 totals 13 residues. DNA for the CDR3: TGTGCCTGGAGTCCGGACGACAATTCACCCCTCCACTTT. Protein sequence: CAWSPDDNSPLHF.

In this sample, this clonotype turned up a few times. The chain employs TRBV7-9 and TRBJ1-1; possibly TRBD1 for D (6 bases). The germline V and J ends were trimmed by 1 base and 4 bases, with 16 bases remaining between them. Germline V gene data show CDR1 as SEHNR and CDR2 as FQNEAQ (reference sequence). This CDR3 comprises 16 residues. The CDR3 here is CASSLGSGQGITEAFF. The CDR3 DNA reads TGTGCCAGCAGCTTAGGGAGTGGCCAGGGGATCACTGAAGCTTTCTTT.

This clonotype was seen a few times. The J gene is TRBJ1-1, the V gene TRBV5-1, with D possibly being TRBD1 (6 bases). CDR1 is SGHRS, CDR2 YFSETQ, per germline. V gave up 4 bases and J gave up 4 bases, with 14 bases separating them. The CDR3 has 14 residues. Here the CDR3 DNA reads TGCGCCAGCAGCCTGCTCAGGGGTGGCACTGAAGCTTTCTTT. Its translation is CASSLLRGGTEAFF.

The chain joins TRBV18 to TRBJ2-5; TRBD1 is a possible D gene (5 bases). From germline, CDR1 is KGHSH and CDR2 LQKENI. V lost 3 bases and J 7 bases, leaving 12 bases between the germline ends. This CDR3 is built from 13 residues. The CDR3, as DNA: TGTGCCAGCTCACCCGGAGAAGACAGGACCCAGTACTTC. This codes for CASSPGEDRTQYF.

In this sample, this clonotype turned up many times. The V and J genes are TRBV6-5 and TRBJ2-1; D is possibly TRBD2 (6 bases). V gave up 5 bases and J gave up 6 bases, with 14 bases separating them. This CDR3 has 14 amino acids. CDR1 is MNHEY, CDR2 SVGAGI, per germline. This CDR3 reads CASSPRRGANEQFF. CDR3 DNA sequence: TGTGCCAGCAGTCCTCGGCGGGGAGCCAATGAGCAGTTCTTC.

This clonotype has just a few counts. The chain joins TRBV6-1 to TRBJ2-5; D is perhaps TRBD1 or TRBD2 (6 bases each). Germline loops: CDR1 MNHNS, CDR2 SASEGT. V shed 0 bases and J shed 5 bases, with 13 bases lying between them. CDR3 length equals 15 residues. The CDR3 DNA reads TGTGCCAGCAGTGAAGCTGTGGGGGGCGGGGAGACCCAGTACTTC. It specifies CASSEAVGGGETQYF.

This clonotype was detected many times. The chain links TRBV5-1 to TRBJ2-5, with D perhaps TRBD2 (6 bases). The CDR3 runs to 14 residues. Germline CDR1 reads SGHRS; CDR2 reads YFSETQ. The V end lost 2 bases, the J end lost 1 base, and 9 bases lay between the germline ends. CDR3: CASSFPGLQETQYF. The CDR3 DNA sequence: TGCGCCAGCAGCTTTCCGGGACTCCAAGAGACCCAGTACTTC.

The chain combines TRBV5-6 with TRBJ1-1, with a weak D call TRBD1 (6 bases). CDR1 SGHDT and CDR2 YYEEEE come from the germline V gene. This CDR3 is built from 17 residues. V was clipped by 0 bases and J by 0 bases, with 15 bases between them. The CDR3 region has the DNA TGTGCCAGCAGCTTGGGGAGGACAGATAAGATGAACACTGAAGCTTTCTTT. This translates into CASSLGRTDKMNTEAFF.

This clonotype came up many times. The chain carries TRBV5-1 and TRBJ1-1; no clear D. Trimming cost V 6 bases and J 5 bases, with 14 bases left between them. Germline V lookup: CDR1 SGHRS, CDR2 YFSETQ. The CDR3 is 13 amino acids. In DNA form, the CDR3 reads TGCGCCAGCACCCTCCTCCTGGGGACTGAAGCTTTCTTT. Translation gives CASTLLLGTEAFF. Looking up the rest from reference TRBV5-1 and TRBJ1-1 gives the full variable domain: KAGVTQTPRYLIKTRGQQVTLSCSPISGHRSVSWYQQTPGQGLQFLFEYFSETQRNKGNFPGRFSGRQFSNSRSEMNVSTLELGDSALYLCASTLLLGTEAFFGQGTRLTVV.

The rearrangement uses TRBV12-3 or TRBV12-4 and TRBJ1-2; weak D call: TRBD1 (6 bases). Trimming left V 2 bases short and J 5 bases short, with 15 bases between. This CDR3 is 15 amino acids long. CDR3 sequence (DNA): TGTGCCAGCAGTTTACAGGACAGAGGGGCGTATGGCTACACCTTC. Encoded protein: CASSLQDRGAYGYTF.

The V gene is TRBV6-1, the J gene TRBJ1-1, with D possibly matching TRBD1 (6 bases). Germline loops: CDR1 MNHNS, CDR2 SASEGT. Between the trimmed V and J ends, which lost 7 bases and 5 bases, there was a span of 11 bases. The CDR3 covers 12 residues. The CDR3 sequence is CASMGGHTEAFF. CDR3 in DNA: TGTGCCAGCATGGGGGGCCATACTGAAGCTTTCTTT.

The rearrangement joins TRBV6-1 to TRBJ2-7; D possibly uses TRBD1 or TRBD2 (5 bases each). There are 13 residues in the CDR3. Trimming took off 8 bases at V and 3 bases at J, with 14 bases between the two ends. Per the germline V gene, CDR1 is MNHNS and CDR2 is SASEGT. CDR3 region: CASRDRSLYEQYV. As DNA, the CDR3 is TGTGCCAGCCGGGACCGCTCCCTCTACGAGCAGTACGTC.

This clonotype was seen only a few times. CDR3 coding DNA: TGTGCCACCAGCAGAACGACAGCATTCAACACTGAAGCTTTCTTT. Protein: CATSRTTAFNTEAFF. This rearrangement joins TRBV15 to TRBJ1-1; the D gene is possibly TRBD1 (5 bases). V was shortened by 2 bases and J by 2 bases, with 12 bases between the two germline ends. CDR1 and CDR2 from the germline V gene are LNHNV and YYDKDF (reference sequence). The length of the CDR3 is 15 residues.

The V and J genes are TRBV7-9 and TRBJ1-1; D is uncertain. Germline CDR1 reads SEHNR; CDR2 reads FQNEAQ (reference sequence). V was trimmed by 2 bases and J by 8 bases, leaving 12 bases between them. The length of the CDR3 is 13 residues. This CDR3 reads CASSLLSQLEAFF. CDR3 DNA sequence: TGTGCCAGCAGCTTATTATCTCAGCTAGAAGCTTTCTTT.

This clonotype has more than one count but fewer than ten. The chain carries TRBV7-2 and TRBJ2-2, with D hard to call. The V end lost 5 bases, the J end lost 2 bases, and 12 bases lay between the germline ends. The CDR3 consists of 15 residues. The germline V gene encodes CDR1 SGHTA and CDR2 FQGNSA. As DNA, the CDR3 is TGTGCCAGCAGCCCGGCGACTGTCAACACCGGGGAGCTGTTTTTT. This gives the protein CASSPATVNTGELFF.

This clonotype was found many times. The CDR3 region is CASTKEVADPTDTQYF. The CDR3 nucleotides are TGTGCCAGCACCAAAGAGGTGGCAGACCCCACAGATACGCAGTATTTT. The chain uses TRBV6-1 and TRBJ2-3; the D is unclear. Per the germline V gene, CDR1 is MNHNS and CDR2 is SASEGT. Trimming removed 7 bases from V and 2 bases from J, with 19 bases in between. This CDR3 region has 16 residues.

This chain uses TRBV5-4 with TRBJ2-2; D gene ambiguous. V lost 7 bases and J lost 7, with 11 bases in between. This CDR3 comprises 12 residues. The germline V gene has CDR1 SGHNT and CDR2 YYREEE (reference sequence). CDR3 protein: CASCTLGGELFF. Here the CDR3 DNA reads TGTGCCAGCTGCACCCTAGGCGGGGAGCTGTTTTTT. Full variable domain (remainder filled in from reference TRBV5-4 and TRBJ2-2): ETGVTQSPTHLIKTRGQQVTLRCSSQSGHNTVSWYQQALGQGPQFIFQYYREEENGRGNFPPRFSGLQFPNYSSELNVNALELDDSALYLCASCTLGGELFFGEGSRLTVL.

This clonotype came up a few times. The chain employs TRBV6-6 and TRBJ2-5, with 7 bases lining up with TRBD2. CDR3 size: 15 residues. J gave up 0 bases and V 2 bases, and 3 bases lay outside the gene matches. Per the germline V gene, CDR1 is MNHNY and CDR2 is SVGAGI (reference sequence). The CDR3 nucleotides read TGTGCCAGCAGTTACGTTCGGGGGGACCAAGAGACCCAGTACTTC. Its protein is CASSYVRGDQETQYF.

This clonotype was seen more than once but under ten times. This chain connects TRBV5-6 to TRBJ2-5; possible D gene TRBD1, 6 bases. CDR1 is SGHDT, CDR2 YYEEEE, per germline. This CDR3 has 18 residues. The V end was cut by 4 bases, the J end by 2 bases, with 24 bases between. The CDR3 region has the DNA TGTGCCAGCAGCCTAAACCTACGCCCGGGACACCTGCAAGAGACCCAGTACTTC. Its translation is CASSLNLRPGHLQETQYF.

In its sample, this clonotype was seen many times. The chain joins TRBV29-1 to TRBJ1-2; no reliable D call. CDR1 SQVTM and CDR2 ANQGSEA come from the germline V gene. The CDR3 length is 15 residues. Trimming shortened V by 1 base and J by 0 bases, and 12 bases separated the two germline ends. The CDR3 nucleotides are TGCAGCGTTGAAGCCTGGGCAGACCCTAACTATGGCTACACCTTC. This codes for CSVEAWADPNYGYTF.